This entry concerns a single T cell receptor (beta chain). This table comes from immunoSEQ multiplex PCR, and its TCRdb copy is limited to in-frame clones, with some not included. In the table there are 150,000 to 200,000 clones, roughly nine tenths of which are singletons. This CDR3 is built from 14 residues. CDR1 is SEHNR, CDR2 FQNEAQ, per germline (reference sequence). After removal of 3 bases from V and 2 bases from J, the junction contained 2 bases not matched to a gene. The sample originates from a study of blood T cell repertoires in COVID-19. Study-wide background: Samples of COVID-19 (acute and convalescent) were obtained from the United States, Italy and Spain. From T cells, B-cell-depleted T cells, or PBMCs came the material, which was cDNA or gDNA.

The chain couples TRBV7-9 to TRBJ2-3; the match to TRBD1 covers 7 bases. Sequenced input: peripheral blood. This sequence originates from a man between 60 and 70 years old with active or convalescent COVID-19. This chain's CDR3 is CASSFGTDTDTQYF. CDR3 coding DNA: TGTGCCAGCAGCTTCGGGACAGACACAGATACGCAGTATTTT.